This T cell receptor (beta chain) was captured by sequencing in a study of blood T cell repertoires in COVID-19. Whole-study context: Sample material is recorded as cDNA or gDNA derived from T cells, B-cell-depleted T cells, or PBMCs.

Only in-frame clones appear in the TCRdb table, and some are missing; sequencing was by immunoSEQ multiplex PCR. This sample has more than 400,000 clones, with about nine tenths found just once. CDR3 size: 15 residues. V dropped 4 bases and J dropped 4 bases, with 16 bases sitting between them. Germline V CDR1 and CDR2: MDHEN, SYDVKM. The TCR was taken from a woman between 18 and 29 years old who had recovered from COVID-19. The chain combines TRBV28 with TRBJ2-5; possibly TRBD2 for D (6 bases). The source material was PBMCs or T cells enriched from blood (not recorded which). The CDR3 here is CASSSPGSWAETQYF. In DNA, the CDR3 is TGTGCCAGCAGTTCCCCCGGGAGTTGGGCAGAGACCCAGTACTTC.